This T cell receptor beta chain was found in a study of control samples from healthy donors and cancer patients. Trimming removed 0 bases from V and 3 bases from J, with 7 bases in between. The CDR3 covers 15 residues. The germline V gene has CDR1 SGHRS and CDR2 YFSETQ. Clones were read by immunoSEQ multiplex PCR, and TCRdb kept only the in-frame ones, dropping some. Of about 160,000 clones in the sample, around 95% were seen once. Sequencing was done on a sample of blood. This sequence joins TRBV5-1 and TRBJ1-6; D is unresolved. The TCR originated in a woman aged 40 to 50 in good health. This CDR3 reads CASSLEGSYNSPLHF. CDR3 DNA sequence: TGCGCCAGCAGCTTGGAAGGCAGCTATAATTCACCCCTCCACTTT.